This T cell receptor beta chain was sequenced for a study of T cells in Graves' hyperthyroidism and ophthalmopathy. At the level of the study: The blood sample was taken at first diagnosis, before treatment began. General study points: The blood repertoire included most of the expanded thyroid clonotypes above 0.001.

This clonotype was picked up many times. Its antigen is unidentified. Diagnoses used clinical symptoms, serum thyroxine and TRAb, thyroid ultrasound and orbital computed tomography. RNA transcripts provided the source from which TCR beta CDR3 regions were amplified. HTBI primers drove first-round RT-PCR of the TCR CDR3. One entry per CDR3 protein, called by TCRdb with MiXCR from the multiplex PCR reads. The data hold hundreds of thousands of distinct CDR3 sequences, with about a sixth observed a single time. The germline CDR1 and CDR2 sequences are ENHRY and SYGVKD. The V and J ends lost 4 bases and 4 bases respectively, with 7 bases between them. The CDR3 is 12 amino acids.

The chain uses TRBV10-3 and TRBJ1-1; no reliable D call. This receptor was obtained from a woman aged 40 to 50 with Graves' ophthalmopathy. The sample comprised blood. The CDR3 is CAISGRPTEAFF. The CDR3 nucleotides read TGTGCCATCAGTGGCAGACCCACTGAAGCTTTCTTT.